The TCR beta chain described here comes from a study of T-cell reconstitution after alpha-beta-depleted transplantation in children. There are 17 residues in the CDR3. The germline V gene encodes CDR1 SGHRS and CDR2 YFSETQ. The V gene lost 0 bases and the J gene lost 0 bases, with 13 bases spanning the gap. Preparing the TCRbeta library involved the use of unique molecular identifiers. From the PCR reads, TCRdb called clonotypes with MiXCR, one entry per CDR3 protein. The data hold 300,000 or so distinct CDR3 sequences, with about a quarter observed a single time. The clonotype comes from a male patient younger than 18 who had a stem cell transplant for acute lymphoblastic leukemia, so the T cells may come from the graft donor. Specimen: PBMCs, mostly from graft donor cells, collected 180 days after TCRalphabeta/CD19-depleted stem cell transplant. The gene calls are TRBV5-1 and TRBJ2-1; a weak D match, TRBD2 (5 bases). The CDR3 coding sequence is TGCGCCAGCAGCTTGGGTCGGGATAGGGTCTCCTACAATGAGCAGTTCTTC. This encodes CASSLGRDRVSYNEQFF.